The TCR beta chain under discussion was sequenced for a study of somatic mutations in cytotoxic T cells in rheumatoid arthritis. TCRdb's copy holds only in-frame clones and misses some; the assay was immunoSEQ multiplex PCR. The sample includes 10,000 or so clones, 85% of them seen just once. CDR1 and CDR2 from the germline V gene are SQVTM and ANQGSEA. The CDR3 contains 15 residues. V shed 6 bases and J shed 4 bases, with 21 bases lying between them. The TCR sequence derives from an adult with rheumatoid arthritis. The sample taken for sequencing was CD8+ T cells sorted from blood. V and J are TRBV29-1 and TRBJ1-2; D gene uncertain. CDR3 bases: TGCAGCGTCCTGCTGGAGGGCCCACTCTTCTATGGCTACACCTTC. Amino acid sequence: CSVLLEGPLFYGYTF.